Listed below are T cell receptor beta chains from one sample, sequenced in a study. TCRdb reprocessed the RT-PCR reads with MiXCR, giving one entry per CDR3 protein. This table has hundreds of thousands of distinct CDR3 sequences, 12% to 15% appearing once. Sequencing was done on a sample of memory CD4+ T cells from blood. Source of these receptors: a female donor in good health, serving as a healthy control. CDR3s include the opening cysteine and the closing phenylalanine or tryptophan. D genes are given only for firm matches. Size is omitted from some rows. Given values are once, few, many or a class for expanded clones.

v_call	j_call	clone_size	d_call	cdr3_aa	cdr3_nt
TRBV5-8	TRBJ1-2	many	TRBD1	CASRPPGQGHGYTF	TGTGCCAGCAGACCCCCGGGACAGGGACATGGCTACACCTTC
TRBV5-4	TRBJ1-1	.	TRBD1	CASSPVAGGGNTEAFF	TGTGCCAGCAGCCCCGTGGCAGGGGGAGGGAACACTGAAGCTTTCTTT
TRBV20-1	TRBJ2-1	.	.	CSAYSSYNEQFF	TGCAGTGCTTATAGCTCCTACAATGAGCAGTTCTTC
TRBV10-3	TRBJ2-1	many	TRBD1	CAISTGGPDEQFF	TGTGCCATCAGCACAGGGGGTCCGGATGAGCAGTTCTTC
TRBV19	TRBJ2-7	.	.	CASSTTGVGSEQYF	TGTGCCAGTAGTACAACCGGGGTAGGGAGCGAGCAGTACTTC
TRBV4-3	TRBJ1-3	.	.	CASSQQLSGNTIYF	TGCGCCAGCAGCCAACAGTTATCTGGAAACACCATATATTTT
TRBV7-2	TRBJ1-1	.	.	CASSLSLNPPEAFF	TGTGCCAGCAGCTTATCGTTGAACCCCCCTGAAGCTTTCTTT
TRBV5-1	TRBJ2-7	.	TRBD2	CASSDGLAGLGEQYF	TGCGCCAGCAGCGATGGACTAGCGGGATTGGGCGAGCAGTACTTC
TRBV30	TRBJ2-7	.	.	CAWTTQGEQYF	TGTGCCTGGACAACCCAGGGAGAGCAGTACTTC
TRBV20-1	TRBJ2-7	few	.	CSASLDSYEQYF	TGCAGTGCTAGTTTGGACAGCTACGAGCAGTACTTC
TRBV9	TRBJ2-1	.	.	CASRGGTNSCNEQFF	TGTGCCAGCAGAGGGGGGACAAATTCCTGCAATGAGCAGTTCTTC
TRBV5-5	TRBJ2-7	.	.	CASSRTASNHEQYF	TGTGCCAGCAGTCGGACGGCTTCTAATCACGAGCAGTACTTC
TRBV12-3/TRBV12-4	TRBJ2-1	many	.	CASSVGRGNEQFF	TGTGCCAGCAGTGTCGGCCGGGGGAATGAGCAGTTCTTC
TRBV20-1	TRBJ2-7	.	.	CSAGTSVWDNSYEQYF	TGCAGTGCTGGAACTAGCGTTTGGGACAACTCCTACGAGCAGTACTTC
TRBV9	TRBJ2-4	.	TRBD2	CASSVAGTSGNIQYF	TGTGCCAGCAGCGTAGCCGGGACTAGTGGAAACATTCAGTACTTC
TRBV29-1	TRBJ1-2	.	TRBD1	CSVGTGIDYGYTF	TGCAGCGTTGGGACAGGGATTGACTATGGCTACACCTTC
TRBV12-3/TRBV12-4	TRBJ1-2	.	.	CASSRRGVGLSGYTF	TGTGCCAGCAGCAGGAGAGGGGTTGGGTTAAGTGGCTACACCTTC
TRBV28	TRBJ1-1	.	.	CASSGPGNNFRAFF	TGTGCCAGCAGTGGACCGGGTAACAATTTCCGGGCTTTCTTT
TRBV29-1	TRBJ1-2	many	.	CSVEGGFYGYTF	TGCAGCGTGGAAGGAGGTTTCTATGGCTACACCTTC
TRBV7-3	TRBJ1-1	.	.	CASSSTAGNTEAFF	TGTGCCAGCAGCTCGACGGCGGGGAACACTGAAGCTTTCTTT
TRBV20-1	TRBJ2-2	many	TRBD1	CSASPTGTGELFF	TGCAGTGCGTCCCCGACAGGGACCGGGGAGCTGTTTTTT
TRBV18	TRBJ2-7	.	.	CASSPSRAYEQYF	TGTGCCAGCTCACCTAGCAGGGCCTACGAGCAGTACTTC
TRBV6-6	TRBJ1-5	few	.	CASSYINGNQPQHF	TGTGCCAGCAGTTACATCAACGGCAATCAGCCCCAGCATTTT
TRBV27	TRBJ2-7	few	.	CASNPGLAPYEQYF	TGTGCCAGCAACCCGGGCCTCGCTCCCTACGAGCAGTACTTC
TRBV4-3	TRBJ1-2	many	.	CASSQDIRTATNYGYTF	TGCGCCAGCAGCCAAGATATCCGGACAGCGACCAACTATGGCTACACCTTC
TRBV6-5	TRBJ1-2	many	.	CASSIGTGRVGYTF	TGTGCCAGCAGTATAGGTACAGGGAGAGTTGGCTACACCTTC
TRBV7-2	TRBJ2-7	many	.	CASSSHQGYEQYF	TGTGCCAGCAGCTCACATCAGGGCTACGAGCAGTACTTC
TRBV12-3/TRBV12-4	TRBJ2-7	.	TRBD2	CASSPPGTSGRYEQYF	TGTGCCAGCAGCCCACCAGGGACTAGCGGCCGATACGAGCAGTACTTC
TRBV24-1	TRBJ2-7	.	TRBD1	CATSVGTGRSDEQYF	TGTGCCACCAGTGTCGGGACAGGTAGGTCGGACGAGCAGTACTTC
TRBV18	TRBJ2-3	few	.	CASSTVDTQYF	TGTGCCAGCTCCACGGTAGATACGCAGTATTTT
TRBV19	TRBJ2-1	.	.	CASSIGAGNIGEQFF	TGTGCCAGTAGTATAGGAGCAGGGAATATAGGTGAGCAGTTCTTC
TRBV9	TRBJ1-5	.	.	CASSVRPGADQPQHF	TGTGCCAGCAGCGTAAGACCAGGGGCGGATCAGCCCCAGCATTTT
TRBV28	TRBJ1-2	.	.	CASSRQKHYGYTF	TGTGCCAGCAGTCGACAGAAACACTATGGCTACACCTTC
TRBV6-2/TRBV6-3	TRBJ1-2	.	.	CASSYFTRTGYTF	TGTGCCAGCAGTTATTTCACTAGAACGGGCTACACCTTC
TRBV20-1	TRBJ1-1	many	.	CSARRGEADYQPPF	TGCAGTGCTAGGCGGGGGGAAGCGGATTATCAACCCCCGTTT
TRBV3-1	TRBJ2-5	.	.	CASSVSRGKETQYF	TGTGCCAGCAGCGTCTCCCGCGGGAAAGAGACCCAGTACTTC
TRBV28	TRBJ1-2	.	.	CASRSVSLQVGNGYTF	TGTGCCAGCAGATCAGTTTCTTTACAGGTTGGGAATGGCTACACCTTC
TRBV18	TRBJ2-2	.	.	CASSRNQGANTGELFF	TGTGCCAGCTCACGCAATCAGGGAGCGAACACCGGGGAGCTGTTTTTT
TRBV5-6	TRBJ2-1	many	TRBD1	CASSSTTGTGYNEQFF	TGTGCCAGCAGCTCAACTACCGGGACAGGATACAATGAGCAGTTCTTC
TRBV20-1	TRBJ2-2	.	TRBD2	CSASSALAGGHTGELFF	TGCAGTGCTAGTTCGGCTCTAGCGGGGGGGCACACCGGGGAGCTGTTTTTT
TRBV11-2	TRBJ2-7	many	.	CASSLGGRIAEQYF	TGTGCCAGCAGCTTAGGAGGGCGGATCGCCGAGCAGTACTTC
TRBV12-3/TRBV12-4	TRBJ2-1	many	.	CASGGGYYNEQFF	TGTGCCAGCGGAGGGGGGTACTACAATGAGCAGTTCTTC
TRBV9	TRBJ2-7	.	.	CASSVMAEPYEQYF	TGTGCCAGCAGCGTAATGGCGGAACCCTACGAGCAGTACTTC
TRBV5-4	TRBJ2-1	.	TRBD2	CASSLALTSEGNEQFF	TGTGCCAGCAGCTTGGCCCTTACTAGCGAGGGCAATGAGCAGTTCTTC
TRBV4-3	TRBJ2-3	few	.	CASSQDFSARRAQYF	TGCGCCAGCAGCCAAGACTTCAGCGCCCGGAGGGCGCAGTATTTT
TRBV20-1	TRBJ1-1	many	.	CSSSTYMNTEAFF	TGCAGTTCAAGCACGTACATGAACACTGAAGCTTTCTTT
TRBV6-1	TRBJ2-1	few	TRBD2	CASSPHGLAGVNEQFF	TGTGCCAGCAGTCCCCACGGACTAGCGGGAGTTAATGAGCAGTTCTTC
TRBV12-3/TRBV12-4	TRBJ1-4	few	TRBD1	CASSNPGTVDEKLFF	TGTGCCAGCAGTAATCCCGGGACAGTAGACGAAAAACTGTTTTTT
TRBV28	TRBJ1-1	.	TRBD1	CASRAPPGGKGTEAFF	TGTGCCAGCAGAGCCCCCCCAGGGGGCAAGGGGACTGAAGCTTTCTTT
TRBV27	TRBJ2-3	few	.	CASSLHEGQEDTDTQYF	TGTGCCAGCAGTCTGCACGAGGGGCAGGAGGACACAGATACGCAGTATTTT
TRBV12-3/TRBV12-4	TRBJ2-7	.	.	CASSLLGAYEQYF	TGTGCCAGCAGTTTGTTGGGGGCTTACGAGCAGTACTTC
TRBV20-1	TRBJ1-2	few	.	CSARDLQGTLVGGYTF	TGCAGTGCTAGAGATCTGCAGGGAACTCTGGTTGGTGGCTACACCTTC
TRBV27	TRBJ1-5	few	.	CASSFNGRGNQPQHF	TGTGCCAGCAGTTTTAACGGACGGGGCAATCAGCCCCAGCATTTT
TRBV24-1	TRBJ1-5	few	TRBD1	CATSDRTGGAGQPQHF	TGTGCCACCAGTGACAGGACAGGGGGCGCCGGACAGCCCCAGCATTTT
TRBV28	TRBJ2-3	.	.	CASSSKTDKLTKTQYF	TGTGCCAGCAGTTCTAAGACCGACAAGCTTACGAAAACGCAGTATTTT
TRBV12-3/TRBV12-4	TRBJ1-5	many	.	CASRSGARGNQPQHF	TGTGCCAGCCGTTCAGGGGCGCGCGGCAATCAGCCCCAGCATTTT
TRBV12-3/TRBV12-4	TRBJ2-1	.	TRBD2	CASSSRLAGDLNEQFF	TGTGCCAGCAGTTCCCGACTAGCGGGAGATCTCAATGAGCAGTTCTTC
TRBV6-6	TRBJ2-3	few	.	CASSASWGDTQYF	TGTGCCAGCAGTGCCAGTTGGGGGGATACGCAGTATTTT
TRBV29-1	TRBJ2-5	many	TRBD1	CSVEGGQGGETQYF	TGCAGCGTTGAGGGTGGACAGGGTGGCGAGACCCAGTACTTC
TRBV20-1	TRBJ2-7	many	.	CSARNKYYEQYF	TGCAGTGCTAGGAACAAGTACTACGAGCAGTACTTC